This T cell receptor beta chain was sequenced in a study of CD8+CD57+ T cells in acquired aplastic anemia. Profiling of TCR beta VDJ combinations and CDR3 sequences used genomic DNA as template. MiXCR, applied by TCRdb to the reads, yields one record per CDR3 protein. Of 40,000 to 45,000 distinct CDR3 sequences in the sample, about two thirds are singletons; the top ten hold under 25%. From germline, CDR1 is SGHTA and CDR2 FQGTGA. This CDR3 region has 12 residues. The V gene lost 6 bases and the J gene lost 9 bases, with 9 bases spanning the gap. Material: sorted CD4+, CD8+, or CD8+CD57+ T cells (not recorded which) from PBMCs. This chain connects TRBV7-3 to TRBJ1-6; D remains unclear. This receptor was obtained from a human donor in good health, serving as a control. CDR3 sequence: CASSFPGSPLHF. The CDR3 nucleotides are TGTGCCAGCAGTTTCCCAGGTTCACCCCTCCACTTT.